A single sample is the source of the 4 T cell receptor beta chains below, sequenced in a study of radiation and T cells in renal cell carcinoma. Generated by immunoSEQ multiplex PCR, the TCRdb table keeps only in-frame clones and is missing some. Of 120,000 or so clones in the sample, about four fifths are singletons; the top ten hold roughly 5.9%. Time point of the sample: blood 2 weeks post-SBRT. Treatment meaning: 15 Gy SBRT to primary tumor, nephrectomy 4 weeks later. The material sequenced was blood, taken from a patient whose treatment included radiotherapy and nephrectomy. The receptors were gathered from a middle-aged man with renal cell carcinoma.

This clone has more than one count but fewer than ten. The chain recombines TRBV29-1 with TRBJ1-4; 7 bases line up with TRBD1. The CDR3 consists of 12 residues. Germline V gene data show CDR1 as SQVTM and CDR2 as ANQGSEA. V dropped 7 bases and J dropped 2; count of bases not matched to a gene: 1. The CDR3 region is CSATGTNEKLFF. CDR3 DNA: TGCAGCGCGACAGGGACTAATGAAAAACTGTTTTTT. Variable domain in full (rest from reference TRBV29-1 and TRBJ1-4): SAVISQKPSRDICQRGTSLTIQCQVDSQVTMMFWYRQQPGQSLTLIATANQGSEATYESGFVIDKFPISRPNLTFSTLTVSNMSPEDSSIYLCSATGTNEKLFFGSGTQLSVL.

In its sample, this clone was seen a few times. The genes are TRBV7-9 and TRBJ1-1; the D gene is possibly TRBD1 (6 bases). This CDR3 has 13 amino acids. The V end lost 5 bases, the J end lost 7 bases, and 14 bases lay between the germline ends. Germline-derived CDR1 and CDR2 are SEHNR and FQNEAQ (reference sequence). The CDR3 bases are TGTGCCAGCAGCCCACAGGGTATTAATGAAGCTTTCTTT. Protein: CASSPQGINEAFF.

J is TRBJ1-3 and V is TRBV9, with no clear D. This CDR3 is built from 15 residues. With 3 bases removed from V and 2 bases from J, the gap between germline ends came to 12 bases. CDR1 is SGDLS and CDR2 is YYNGEE in the germline V gene. The CDR3 loop reads CASSAGDVTGNTIYF. CDR3 coding DNA: TGTGCCAGCAGCGCCGGGGATGTCACTGGAAACACCATATATTTT.

The chain links TRBV5-4 to TRBJ1-6; D possibly corresponds to TRBD1 (5 bases). The CDR3 has 15 residues. Germline lookup yields CDR1 SGHNT and CDR2 YYREEE (reference sequence). The V end was cut by 0 bases, the J end by 6 bases, with 10 bases between. The CDR3 region is CASSLGQGLNSPLHF. For the CDR3, the DNA is TGTGCCAGCAGCTTGGGGCAGGGCCTTAATTCACCCCTCCACTTT.